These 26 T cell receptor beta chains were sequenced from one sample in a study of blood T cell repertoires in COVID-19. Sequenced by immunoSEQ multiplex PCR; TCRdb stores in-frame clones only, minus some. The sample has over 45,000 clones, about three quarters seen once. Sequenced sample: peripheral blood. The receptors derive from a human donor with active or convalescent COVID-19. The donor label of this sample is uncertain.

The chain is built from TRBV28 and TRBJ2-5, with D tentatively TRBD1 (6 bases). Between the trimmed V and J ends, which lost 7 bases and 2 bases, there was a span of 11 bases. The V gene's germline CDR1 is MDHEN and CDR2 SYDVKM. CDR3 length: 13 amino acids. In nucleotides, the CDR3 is TGTGCCAGCAACGTGGACAGTCAAGAGACCCAGTACTTC. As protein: CASNVDSQETQYF. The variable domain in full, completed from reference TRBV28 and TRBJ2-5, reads DVKVTQSSRYLVKRTGEKVFLECVQDMDHENMFWYRQDPGLGLRLIYFSYDVKMKEKGDIPEGYSVSREKKERFSLILESASTNQTSMYLCASNVDSQETQYFGPGTRLLVL.

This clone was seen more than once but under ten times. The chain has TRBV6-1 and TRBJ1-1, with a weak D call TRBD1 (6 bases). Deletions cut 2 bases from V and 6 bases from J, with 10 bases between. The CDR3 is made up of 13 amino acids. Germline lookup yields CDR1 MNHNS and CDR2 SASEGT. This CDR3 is CASSEYRDAEAFF. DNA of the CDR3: TGTGCCAGCAGTGAATACAGGGACGCTGAAGCTTTCTTT.

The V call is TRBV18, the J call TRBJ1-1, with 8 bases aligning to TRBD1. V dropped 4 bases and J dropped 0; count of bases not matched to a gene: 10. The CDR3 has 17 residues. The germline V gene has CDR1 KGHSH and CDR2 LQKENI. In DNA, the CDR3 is TGTGCCAGCTCACTTTATCCTGAGACAGGGGTGAACACTGAAGCTTTCTTT. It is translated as CASSLYPETGVNTEAFF.

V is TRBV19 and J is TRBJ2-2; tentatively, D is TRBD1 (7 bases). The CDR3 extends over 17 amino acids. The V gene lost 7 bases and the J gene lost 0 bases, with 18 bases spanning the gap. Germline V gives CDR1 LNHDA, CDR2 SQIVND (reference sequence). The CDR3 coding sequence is TGTGCCAGTAAGGAAGTCGGGGGACAGACGAACACCGGGGAGCTGTTTTTT. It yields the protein CASKEVGGQTNTGELFF.

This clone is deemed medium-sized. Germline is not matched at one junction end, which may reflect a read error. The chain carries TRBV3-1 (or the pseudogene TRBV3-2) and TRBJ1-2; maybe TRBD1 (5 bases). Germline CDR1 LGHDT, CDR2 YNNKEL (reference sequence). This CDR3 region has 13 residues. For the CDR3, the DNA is TGTGCCAGCAGTTCAGGGTTTAACGATGGCTACACCTTC. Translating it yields CASSSGFNDGYTF.

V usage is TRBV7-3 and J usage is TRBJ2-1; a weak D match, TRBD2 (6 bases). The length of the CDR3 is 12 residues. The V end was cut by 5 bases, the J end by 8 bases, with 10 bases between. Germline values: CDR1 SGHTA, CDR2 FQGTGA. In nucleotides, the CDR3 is TGTGCCAGCAGCCGCCCGGGGGATGAGCAGTTCTTC. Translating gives CASSRPGDEQFF.

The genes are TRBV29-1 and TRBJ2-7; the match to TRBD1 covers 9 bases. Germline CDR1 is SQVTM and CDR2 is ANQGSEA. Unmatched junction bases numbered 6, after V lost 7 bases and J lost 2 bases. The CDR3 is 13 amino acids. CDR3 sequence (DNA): TGCAGCGCACAGGGGGCCCCCCCCTACGAGCAGTACTTC. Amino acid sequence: CSAQGAPPYEQYF.

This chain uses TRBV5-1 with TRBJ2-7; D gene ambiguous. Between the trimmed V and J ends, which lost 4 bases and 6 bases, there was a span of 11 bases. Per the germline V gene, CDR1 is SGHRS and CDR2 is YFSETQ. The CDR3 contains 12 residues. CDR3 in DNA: TGCGCCAGCAGCCCTATTGGTTCCGAGCAGTACTTC. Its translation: CASSPIGSEQYF.

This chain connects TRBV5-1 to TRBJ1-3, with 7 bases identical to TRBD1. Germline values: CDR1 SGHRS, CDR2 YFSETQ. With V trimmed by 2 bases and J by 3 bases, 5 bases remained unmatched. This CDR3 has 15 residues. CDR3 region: CASSLEGALGNTIYF. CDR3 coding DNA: TGCGCCAGCAGCTTAGAGGGGGCGCTTGGAAACACCATATATTTT.

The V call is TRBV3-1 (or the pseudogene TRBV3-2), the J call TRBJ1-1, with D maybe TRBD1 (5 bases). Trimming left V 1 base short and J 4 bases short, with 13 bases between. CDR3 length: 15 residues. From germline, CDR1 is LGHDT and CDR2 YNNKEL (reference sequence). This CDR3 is CASSQGQFASTEAFF. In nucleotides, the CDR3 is TGTGCCAGCAGCCAAGGACAGTTTGCAAGCACTGAAGCTTTCTTT.

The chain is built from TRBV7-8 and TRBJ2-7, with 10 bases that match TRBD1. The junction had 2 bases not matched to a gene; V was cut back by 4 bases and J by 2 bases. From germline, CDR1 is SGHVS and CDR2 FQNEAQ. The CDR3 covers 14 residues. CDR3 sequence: CASSWDRGPYEQYF. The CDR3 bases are TGTGCCAGCAGCTGGGACAGGGGACCCTACGAGCAGTACTTC.

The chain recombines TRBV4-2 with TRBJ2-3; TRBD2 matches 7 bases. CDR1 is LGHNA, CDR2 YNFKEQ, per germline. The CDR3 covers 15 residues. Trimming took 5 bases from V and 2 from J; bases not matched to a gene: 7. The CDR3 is CASSGGRSDTDTQYF. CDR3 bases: TGTGCCAGCAGCGGCGGGAGAAGTGACACAGATACGCAGTATTTT.

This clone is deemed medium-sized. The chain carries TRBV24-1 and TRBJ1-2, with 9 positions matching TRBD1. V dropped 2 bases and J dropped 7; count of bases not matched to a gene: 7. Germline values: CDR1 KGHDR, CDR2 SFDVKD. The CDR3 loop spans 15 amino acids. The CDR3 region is CATSDSDGTGFGYTF. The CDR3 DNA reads TGTGCCACCAGTGATTCTGACGGGACAGGGTTTGGCTACACCTTC.

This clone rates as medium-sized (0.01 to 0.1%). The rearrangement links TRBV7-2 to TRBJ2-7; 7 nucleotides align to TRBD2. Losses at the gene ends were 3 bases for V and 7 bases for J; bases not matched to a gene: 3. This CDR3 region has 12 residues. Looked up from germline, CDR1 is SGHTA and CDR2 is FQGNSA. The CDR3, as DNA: TGTGCCAGCAGCTTCCCGGGAGGAGAGCAGTACTTC. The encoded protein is CASSFPGGEQYF.

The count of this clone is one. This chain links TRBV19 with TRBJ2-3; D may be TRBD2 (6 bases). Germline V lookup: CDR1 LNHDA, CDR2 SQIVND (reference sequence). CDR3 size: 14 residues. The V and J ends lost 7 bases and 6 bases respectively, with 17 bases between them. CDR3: CASTYSGSSDTQYF. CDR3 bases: TGTGCCAGTACCTATAGCGGTTCAAGCGATACGCAGTATTTT.

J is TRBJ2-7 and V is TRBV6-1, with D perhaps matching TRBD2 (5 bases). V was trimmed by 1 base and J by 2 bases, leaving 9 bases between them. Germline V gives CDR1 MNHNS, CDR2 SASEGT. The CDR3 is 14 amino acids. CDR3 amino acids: CASSEGTPTYEQYF. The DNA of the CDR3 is TGTGCCAGCAGTGAAGGGACTCCAACCTACGAGCAGTACTTC.

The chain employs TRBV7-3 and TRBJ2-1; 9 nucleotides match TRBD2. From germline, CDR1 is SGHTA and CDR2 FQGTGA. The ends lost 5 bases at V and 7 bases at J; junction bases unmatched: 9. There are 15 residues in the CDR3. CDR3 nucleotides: TGTGCCAGCAGCCCCCGACGGACTAGCGTGAATGAGCAGTTCTTC. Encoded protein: CASSPRRTSVNEQFF.

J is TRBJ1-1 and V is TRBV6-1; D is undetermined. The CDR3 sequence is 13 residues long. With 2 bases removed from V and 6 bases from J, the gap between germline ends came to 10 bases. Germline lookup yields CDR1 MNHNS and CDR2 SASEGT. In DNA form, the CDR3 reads TGTGCCAGCAGTGAACAAGTCAGGTCTGAAGCTTTCTTT. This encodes CASSEQVRSEAFF.

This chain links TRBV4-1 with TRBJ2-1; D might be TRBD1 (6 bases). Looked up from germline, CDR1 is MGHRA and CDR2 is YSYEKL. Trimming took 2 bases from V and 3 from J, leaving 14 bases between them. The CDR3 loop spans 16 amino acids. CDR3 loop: CASSQPMGALYNEQFF. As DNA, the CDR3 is TGCGCCAGCAGCCAACCTATGGGGGCTCTCTACAATGAGCAGTTCTTC.

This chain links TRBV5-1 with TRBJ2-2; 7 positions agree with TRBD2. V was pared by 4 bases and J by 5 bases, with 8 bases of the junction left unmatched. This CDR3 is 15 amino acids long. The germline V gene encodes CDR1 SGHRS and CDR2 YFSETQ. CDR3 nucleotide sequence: TGCGCCAGCAGCCTTGGGGGAGGGAGGACCGGGGAGCTGTTTTTT. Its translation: CASSLGGGRTGELFF.

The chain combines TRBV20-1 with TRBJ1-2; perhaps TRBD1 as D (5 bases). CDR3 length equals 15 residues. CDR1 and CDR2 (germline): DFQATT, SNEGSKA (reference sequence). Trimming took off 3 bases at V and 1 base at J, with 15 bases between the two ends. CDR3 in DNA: TGCAGTGCTAGTAGACAGACCGAGCTTAACTATGGCTACACCTTC. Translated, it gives CSASRQTELNYGYTF.

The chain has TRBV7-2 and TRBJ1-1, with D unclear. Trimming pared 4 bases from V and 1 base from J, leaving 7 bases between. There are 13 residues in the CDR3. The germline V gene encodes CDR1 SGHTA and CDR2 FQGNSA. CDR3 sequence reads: CASSYRRNTEAFF. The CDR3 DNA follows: TGTGCCAGCAGCTACCGGAGGAACACTGAAGCTTTCTTT. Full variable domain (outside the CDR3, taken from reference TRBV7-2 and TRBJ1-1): GAGVSQSPSNKVTEKGKDVELRCDPISGHTALYWYRQSLGQGLEFLIYFQGNSAPDKSGLPSDRFSAERTGGSVSTLTIQRTQQEDSAVYLCASSYRRNTEAFFGQGTRLTVV.

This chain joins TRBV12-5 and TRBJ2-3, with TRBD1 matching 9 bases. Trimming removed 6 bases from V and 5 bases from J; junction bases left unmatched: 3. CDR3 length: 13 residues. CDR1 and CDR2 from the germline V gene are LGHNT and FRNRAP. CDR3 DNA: TGTGCTAGTGGGGAGGACAGGGGAGATACGCAGTATTTT. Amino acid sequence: CASGEDRGDTQYF. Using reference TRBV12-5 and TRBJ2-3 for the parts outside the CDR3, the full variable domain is DARVTQTPRHKVTEMGQEVTMRCQPILGHNTVFWYRQTMMQGLELLAYFRNRAPLDDSGMPKDRFSAEMPDATLATLKIQPSEPRDSAVYFCASGEDRGDTQYFGPGTRLTVL.

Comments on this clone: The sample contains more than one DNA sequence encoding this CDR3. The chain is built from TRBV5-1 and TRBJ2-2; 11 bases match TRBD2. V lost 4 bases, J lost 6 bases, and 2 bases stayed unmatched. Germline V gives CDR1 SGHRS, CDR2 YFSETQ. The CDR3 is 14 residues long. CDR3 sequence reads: CASSGTSGAGELFF. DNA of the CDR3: TGCGCCAGCAGCGGGACTAGCGGAGCCGGGGAGCTGTTTTTT.

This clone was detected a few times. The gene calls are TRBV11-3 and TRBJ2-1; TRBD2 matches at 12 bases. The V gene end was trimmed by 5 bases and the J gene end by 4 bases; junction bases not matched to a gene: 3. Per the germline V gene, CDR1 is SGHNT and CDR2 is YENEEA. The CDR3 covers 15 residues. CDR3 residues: CASSVLAGGYNEQFF. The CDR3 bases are TGTGCCAGCAGCGTCCTAGCGGGAGGGTACAATGAGCAGTTCTTC.

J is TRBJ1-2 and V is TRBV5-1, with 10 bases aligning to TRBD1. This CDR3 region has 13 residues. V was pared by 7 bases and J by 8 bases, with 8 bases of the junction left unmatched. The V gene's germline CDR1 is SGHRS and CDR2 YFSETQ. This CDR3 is CASSDRGFSGYTF. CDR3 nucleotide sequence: TGCGCCAGCTCGGACAGGGGGTTTTCGGGCTACACCTTC.